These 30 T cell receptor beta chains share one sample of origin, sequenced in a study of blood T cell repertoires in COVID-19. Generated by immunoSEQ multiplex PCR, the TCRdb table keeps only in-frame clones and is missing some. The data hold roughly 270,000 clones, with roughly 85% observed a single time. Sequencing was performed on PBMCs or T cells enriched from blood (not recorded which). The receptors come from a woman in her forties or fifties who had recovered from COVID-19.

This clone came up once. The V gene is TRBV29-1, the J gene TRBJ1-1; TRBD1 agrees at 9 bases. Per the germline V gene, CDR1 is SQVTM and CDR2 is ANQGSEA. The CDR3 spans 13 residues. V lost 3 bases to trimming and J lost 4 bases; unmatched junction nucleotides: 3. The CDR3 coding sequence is TGCAGCGTTGATCAGGACAGGGGCACTGAAGCTTTCTTT. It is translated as CSVDQDRGTEAFF.

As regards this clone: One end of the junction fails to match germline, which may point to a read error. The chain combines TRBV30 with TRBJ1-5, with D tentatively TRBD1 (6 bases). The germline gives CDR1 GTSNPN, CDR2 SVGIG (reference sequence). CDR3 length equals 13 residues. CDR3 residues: CAWGRQDNEPQHF. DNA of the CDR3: TGTGCCTGGGGGAGACAGGACAATGAGCCCCAGCATTTT.

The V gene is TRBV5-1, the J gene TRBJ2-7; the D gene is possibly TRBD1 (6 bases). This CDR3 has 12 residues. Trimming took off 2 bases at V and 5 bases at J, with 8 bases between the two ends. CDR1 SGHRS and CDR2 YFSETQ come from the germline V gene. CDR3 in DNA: TGCGCCAGCAGCTTTGGGGGCGACGAGCAGTACTTC. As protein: CASSFGGDEQYF.

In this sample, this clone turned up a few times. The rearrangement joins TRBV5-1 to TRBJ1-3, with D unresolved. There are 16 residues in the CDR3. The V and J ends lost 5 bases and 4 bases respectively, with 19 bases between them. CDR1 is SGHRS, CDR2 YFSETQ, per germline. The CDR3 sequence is CASSPTTLDVGNTIYF. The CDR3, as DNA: TGCGCCAGCAGTCCCACGACTCTCGACGTGGGAAACACCATATATTTT.

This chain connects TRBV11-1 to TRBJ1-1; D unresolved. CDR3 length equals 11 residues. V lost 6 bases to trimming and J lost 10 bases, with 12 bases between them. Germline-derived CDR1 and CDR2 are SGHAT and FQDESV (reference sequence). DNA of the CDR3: TGTGCCAGCAGTTACGGGATAGGAGCTTTCTTT. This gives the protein CASSYGIGAFF.

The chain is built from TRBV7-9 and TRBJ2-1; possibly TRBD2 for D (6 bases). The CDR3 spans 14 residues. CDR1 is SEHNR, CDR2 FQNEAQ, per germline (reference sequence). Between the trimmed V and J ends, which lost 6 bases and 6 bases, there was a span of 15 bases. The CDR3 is CASRPIREFNEQFF. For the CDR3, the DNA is TGTGCCAGCAGACCGATTCGGGAGTTCAATGAGCAGTTCTTC.

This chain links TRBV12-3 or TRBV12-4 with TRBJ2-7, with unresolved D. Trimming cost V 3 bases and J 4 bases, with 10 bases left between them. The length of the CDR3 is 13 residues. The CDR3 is CASSFPPPYEQYF. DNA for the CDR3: TGTGCCAGCAGTTTTCCCCCCCCGTACGAGCAGTACTTC.

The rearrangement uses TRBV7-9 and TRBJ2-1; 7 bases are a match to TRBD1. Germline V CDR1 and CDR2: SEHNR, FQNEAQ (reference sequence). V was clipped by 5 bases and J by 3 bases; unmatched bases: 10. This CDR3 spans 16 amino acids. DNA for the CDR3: TGTGCCAGCAGCACAAGGACAGGCAAACACTACAATGAGCAGTTCTTC. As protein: CASSTRTGKHYNEQFF.

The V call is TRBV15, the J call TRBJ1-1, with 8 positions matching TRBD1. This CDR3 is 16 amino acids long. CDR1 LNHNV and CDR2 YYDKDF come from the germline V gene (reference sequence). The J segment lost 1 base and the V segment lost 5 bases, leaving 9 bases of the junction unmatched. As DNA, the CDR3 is TGTGCCACCAGCGGAAGAGTCGGGACAGGGAACACTGAAGCTTTCTTT. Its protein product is CATSGRVGTGNTEAFF. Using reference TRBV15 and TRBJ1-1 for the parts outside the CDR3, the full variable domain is DAMVIQNPRYQVTQFGKPVTLSCSQTLNHNVMYWYQQKSSQAPKLLFHYYDKDFNNEADTPDNFQSRRPNTSFCFLDIRSPGLGDTAMYLCATSGRVGTGNTEAFFGQGTRLTVV.

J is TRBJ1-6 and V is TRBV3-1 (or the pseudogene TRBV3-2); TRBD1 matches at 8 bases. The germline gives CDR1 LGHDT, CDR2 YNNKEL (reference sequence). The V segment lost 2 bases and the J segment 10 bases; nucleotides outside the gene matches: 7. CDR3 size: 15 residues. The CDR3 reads CASSQTGGEGSPLHF. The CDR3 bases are TGTGCCAGCAGCCAAACAGGGGGTGAGGGATCACCCCTCCACTTT.

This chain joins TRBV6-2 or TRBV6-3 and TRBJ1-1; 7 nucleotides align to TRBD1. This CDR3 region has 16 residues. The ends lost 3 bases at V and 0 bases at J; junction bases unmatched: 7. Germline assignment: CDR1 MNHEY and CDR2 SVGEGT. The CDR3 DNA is TGTGCCAGCAGTTATTTTTTGGGACAGCTGAACACTGAAGCTTTCTTT. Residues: CASSYFLGQLNTEAFF.

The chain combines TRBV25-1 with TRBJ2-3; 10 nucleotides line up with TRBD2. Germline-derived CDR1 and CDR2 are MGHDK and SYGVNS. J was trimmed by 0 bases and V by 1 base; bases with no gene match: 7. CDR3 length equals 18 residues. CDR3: CASSESRTSGDSTDTQYF. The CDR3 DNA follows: TGTGCCAGCAGTGAATCCCGGACTAGCGGAGATAGCACAGATACGCAGTATTTT. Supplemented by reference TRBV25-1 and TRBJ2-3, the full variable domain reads EADIYQTPRYLVIGTGKKITLECSQTMGHDKMYWYQQDPGMELHLIHYSYGVNSTEKGDLSSESTVSRIRTEHFPLTLESARPSHTSQYLCASSESRTSGDSTDTQYFGPGTRLTVL.

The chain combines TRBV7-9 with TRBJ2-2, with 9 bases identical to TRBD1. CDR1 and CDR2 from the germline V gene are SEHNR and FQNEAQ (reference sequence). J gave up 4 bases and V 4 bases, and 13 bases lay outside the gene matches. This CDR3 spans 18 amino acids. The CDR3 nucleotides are TGTGCCAGCAGCTCCGGTACCGGGACAGGGATTATCACCGGGGAGCTGTTTTTT. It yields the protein CASSSGTGTGIITGELFF.

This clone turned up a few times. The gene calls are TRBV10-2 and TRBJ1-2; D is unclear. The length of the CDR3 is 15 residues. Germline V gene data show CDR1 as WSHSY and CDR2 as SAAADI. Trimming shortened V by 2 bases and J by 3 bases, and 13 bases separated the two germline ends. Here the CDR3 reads CASSEGLWADYGYTF. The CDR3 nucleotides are TGCGCCAGCAGTGAGGGGTTGTGGGCTGACTATGGCTACACCTTC.

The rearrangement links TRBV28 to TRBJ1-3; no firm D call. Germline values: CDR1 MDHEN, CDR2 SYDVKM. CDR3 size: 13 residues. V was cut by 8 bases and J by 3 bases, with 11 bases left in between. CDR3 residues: CASYSTFGNTIYF. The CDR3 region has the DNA TGTGCCAGCTATAGCACCTTTGGAAACACCATATATTTT. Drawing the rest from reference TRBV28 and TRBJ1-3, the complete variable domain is DVKVTQSSRYLVKRTGEKVFLECVQDMDHENMFWYRQDPGLGLRLIYFSYDVKMKEKGDIPEGYSVSREKKERFSLILESASTNQTSMYLCASYSTFGNTIYFGEGSWLTVV.

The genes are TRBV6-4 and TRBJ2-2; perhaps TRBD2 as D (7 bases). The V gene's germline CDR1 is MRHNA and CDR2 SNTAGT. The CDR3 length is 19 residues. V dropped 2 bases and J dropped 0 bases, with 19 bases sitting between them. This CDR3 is CASSDGIGGRPSNTGELFF. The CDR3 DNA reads TGTGCCAGCAGTGACGGCATCGGGGGGCGCCCCTCGAACACCGGGGAGCTGTTTTTT.

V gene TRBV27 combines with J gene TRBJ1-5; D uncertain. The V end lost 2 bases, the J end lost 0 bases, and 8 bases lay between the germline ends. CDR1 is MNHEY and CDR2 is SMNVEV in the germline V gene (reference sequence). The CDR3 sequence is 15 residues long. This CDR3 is CASSLRSGSNQPQHF. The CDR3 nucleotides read TGTGCCAGCAGTTTACGTTCGGGTAGCAATCAGCCCCAGCATTTT.

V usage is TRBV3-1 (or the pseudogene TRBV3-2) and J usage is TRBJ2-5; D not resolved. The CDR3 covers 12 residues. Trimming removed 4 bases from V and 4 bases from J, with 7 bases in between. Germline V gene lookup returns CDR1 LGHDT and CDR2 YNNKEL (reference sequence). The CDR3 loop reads CASSPRRETQYF. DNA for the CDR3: TGTGCCAGCAGCCCGCGGCGAGAGACCCAGTACTTC.

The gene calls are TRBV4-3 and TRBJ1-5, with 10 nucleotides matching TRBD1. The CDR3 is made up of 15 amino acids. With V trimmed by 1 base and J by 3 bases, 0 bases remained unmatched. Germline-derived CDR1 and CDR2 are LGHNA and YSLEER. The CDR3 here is CASSQGQGANQPQHF. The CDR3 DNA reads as TGCGCCAGCAGCCAAGGACAGGGGGCCAATCAGCCCCAGCATTTT.

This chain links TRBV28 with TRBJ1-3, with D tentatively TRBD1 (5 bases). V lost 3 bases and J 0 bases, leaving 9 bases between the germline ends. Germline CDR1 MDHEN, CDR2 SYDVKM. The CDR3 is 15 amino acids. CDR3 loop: CASSFSQGSGNTIYF. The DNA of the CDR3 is TGTGCCAGCAGTTTCTCCCAGGGCTCTGGAAACACCATATATTTT.

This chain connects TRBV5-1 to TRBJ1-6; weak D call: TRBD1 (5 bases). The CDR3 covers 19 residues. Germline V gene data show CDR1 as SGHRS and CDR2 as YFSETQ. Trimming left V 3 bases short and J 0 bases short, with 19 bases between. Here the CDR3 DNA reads TGCGCCAGCAGCTCTATCCCTGGGGGGGGAAGCTCCTATAATTCACCCCTCCACTTT. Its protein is CASSSIPGGGSSYNSPLHF.

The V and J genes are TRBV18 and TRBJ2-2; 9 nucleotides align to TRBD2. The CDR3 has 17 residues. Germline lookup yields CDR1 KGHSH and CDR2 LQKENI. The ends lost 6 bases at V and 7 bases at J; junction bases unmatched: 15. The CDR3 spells CASSSRRASGTDGELFF. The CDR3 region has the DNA TGTGCCAGCTCCTCAAGGCGGGCTAGCGGGACCGACGGGGAGCTGTTTTTT.

The CDR3 bases are TGTGCCAGCAGCTTAGGACTAGCGGGGGTGGGCACAGATACGCAGTATTTT. This encodes CASSLGLAGVGTDTQYF. V gene TRBV7-9 combines with J gene TRBJ2-3, with 12 bases aligning to TRBD2. J lost 1 base, V lost 1 base, and 3 bases had no gene match. CDR1 is SEHNR and CDR2 is FQNEAQ in the germline V gene (reference sequence). CDR3 length: 17 residues.

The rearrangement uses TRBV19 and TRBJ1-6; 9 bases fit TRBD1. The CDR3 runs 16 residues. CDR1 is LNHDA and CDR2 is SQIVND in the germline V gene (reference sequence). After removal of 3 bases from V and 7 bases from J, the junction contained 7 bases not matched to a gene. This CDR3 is CASSMVAGQGNSPLHF. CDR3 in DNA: TGTGCCAGTAGTATGGTAGCGGGACAGGGCAATTCACCCCTCCACTTT.

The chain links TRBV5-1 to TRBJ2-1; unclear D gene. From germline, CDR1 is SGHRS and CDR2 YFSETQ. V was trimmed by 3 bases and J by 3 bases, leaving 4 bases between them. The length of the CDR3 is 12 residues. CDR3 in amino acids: CASSWSYNEQFF. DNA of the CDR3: TGCGCCAGCAGCTGGAGCTACAATGAGCAGTTCTTC.

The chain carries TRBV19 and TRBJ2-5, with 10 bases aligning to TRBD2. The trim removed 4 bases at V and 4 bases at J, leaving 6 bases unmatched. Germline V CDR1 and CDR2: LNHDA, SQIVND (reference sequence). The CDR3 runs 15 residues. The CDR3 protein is CASSTAGGPLETQYF. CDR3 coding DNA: TGTGCCAGTAGTACAGCGGGAGGGCCTTTAGAGACCCAGTACTTC.

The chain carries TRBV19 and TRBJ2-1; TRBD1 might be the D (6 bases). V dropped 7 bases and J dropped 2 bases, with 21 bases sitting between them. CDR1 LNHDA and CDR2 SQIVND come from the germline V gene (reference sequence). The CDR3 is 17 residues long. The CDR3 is CASTQNRVSGAYNEQFF. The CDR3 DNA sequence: TGTGCCAGTACACAGAACAGGGTTTCTGGAGCCTACAATGAGCAGTTCTTC.

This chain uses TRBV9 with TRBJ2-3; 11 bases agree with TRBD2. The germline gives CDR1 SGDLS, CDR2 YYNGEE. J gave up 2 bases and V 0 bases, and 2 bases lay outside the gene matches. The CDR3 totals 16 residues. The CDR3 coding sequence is TGTGCCAGCAGCGTAGGACTAGCGGGGTACACAGATACGCAGTATTTT. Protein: CASSVGLAGYTDTQYF.

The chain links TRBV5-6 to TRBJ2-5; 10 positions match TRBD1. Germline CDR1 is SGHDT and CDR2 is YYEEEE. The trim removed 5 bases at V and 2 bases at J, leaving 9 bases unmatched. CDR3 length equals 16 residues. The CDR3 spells CASRLRDRGGQETQYF. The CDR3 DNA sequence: TGTGCCAGCAGACTTCGGGACAGGGGAGGGCAAGAGACCCAGTACTTC.

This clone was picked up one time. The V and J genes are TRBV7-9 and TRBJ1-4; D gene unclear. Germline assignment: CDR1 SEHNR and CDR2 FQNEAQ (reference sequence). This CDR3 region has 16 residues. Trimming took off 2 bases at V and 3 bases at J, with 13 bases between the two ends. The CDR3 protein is CASSLIGGPSNEKLFF. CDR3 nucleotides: TGTGCCAGCAGCTTAATCGGAGGGCCATCTAATGAAAAACTGTTTTTT. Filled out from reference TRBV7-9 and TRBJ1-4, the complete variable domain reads DTGVSQNPRHKITKRGQNVTFRCDPISEHNRLYWYRQTLGQGPEFLTYFQNEAQLEKSRLLSDRFSAERPKGSFSTLEIQRTEQGDSAMYLCASSLIGGPSNEKLFFGSGTQLSVL.